One sample yielded the 13 T cell receptor beta chains listed below, sequenced in a study of post-analysis software for immune sequencing data. Study observations and caveats: There were a few TRBV segments more frequent in patients than controls, and TRBV5-6, TRBV5-1 and TRBV20-1 were among them.

The antigens these receptors bind are not known. Carried by the TCR beta cDNA libraries were unique molecular identifiers. TCRdb passed the PCR reads through MiXCR, listing each CDR3 protein once. The sample lists 750,000 to 950,000 distinct CDR3 sequences; about 50% were seen once. The specimen sequenced was blood. Receptor source: a girl aged 5-17 years with multiple sclerosis.

This clonotype was seen a handful of times. The V call is TRBV29-1, the J call TRBJ2-2; the match to TRBD1 covers 7 bases. The CDR3 runs 12 residues. Unmatched junction bases numbered 4, after V lost 7 bases and J lost 5 bases. The germline V gene has CDR1 SQVTM and CDR2 ANQGSEA. Here the CDR3 reads CSGIRGTGELFF. CDR3 nucleotide sequence: TGCAGCGGAATCAGGGGGACCGGGGAGCTGTTTTTT.

The J gene is TRBJ2-7, the V gene TRBV5-6, with D perhaps matching TRBD1 (6 bases). The germline CDR1 and CDR2 sequences are SGHDT and YYEEEE. This CDR3 region has 14 residues. The germline V and J ends were trimmed by 4 bases and 0 bases, with 11 bases remaining between them. The CDR3 sequence is CASSNWDTSYEQYF. Written as DNA, the CDR3 is TGTGCCAGCAGCAACTGGGACACCTCCTACGAGCAGTACTTC.

The V call is TRBV20-1, the J call TRBJ1-1; 7 nucleotides align to TRBD1. The V and J ends lost 3 bases and 4 bases, in that order; junction bases with no gene match: 11. CDR3 length: 15 amino acids. In germline, CDR1 is DFQATT, CDR2 SNEGSKA (reference sequence). DNA of the CDR3: TGCAGTGCTAGGCCCGGGACAGTTTCGAGCACTGAAGCTTTCTTT. It encodes CSARPGTVSSTEAFF.

The chain employs TRBV5-1 and TRBJ2-2; no clear D. Trimming shortened V by 0 bases and J by 6 bases, and 12 bases separated the two germline ends. The CDR3 runs 15 residues. Germline V gene sequence: CDR1 SGHRS, CDR2 YFSETQ. This CDR3 reads CASSLELLRAGELFF. The CDR3 region has the DNA TGCGCCAGCAGCTTGGAACTCCTGCGCGCCGGGGAGCTGTTTTTT.

This clonotype has a single count. The chain uses TRBV6-5 and TRBJ2-1; D might be TRBD1 (6 bases). This CDR3 is 14 amino acids long. Trimming cost V 2 bases and J 8 bases, with 13 bases left between them. From germline, CDR1 is MNHEY and CDR2 SVGAGI. The CDR3 reads CASSYRYRDDEQFF. CDR3 coding DNA: TGTGCCAGCAGTTACAGATACAGGGATGATGAGCAGTTCTTC.

The J gene is TRBJ2-1, the V gene TRBV20-1; 9 bases fit TRBD2. The CDR3 spans 14 residues. The J segment lost 3 bases and the V segment lost 8 bases, leaving 8 bases of the junction unmatched. Germline assignment: CDR1 DFQATT and CDR2 SNEGSKA (reference sequence). The CDR3 DNA is TGCAGTCTTTATAGCGGGGGAATCTACAATGAGCAGTTCTTC. This sequence encodes CSLYSGGIYNEQFF.

The chain recombines TRBV29-1 with TRBJ2-5; D is perhaps TRBD2 (5 bases). Germline CDR1 reads SQVTM; CDR2 reads ANQGSEA. V was cut by 0 bases and J by 6 bases, with 11 bases left in between. This CDR3 contains 13 residues. In DNA form, the CDR3 reads TGCAGCGTTGAAGATCGGCGCGGGCAGACCCAGTACTTC. Amino acids: CSVEDRRGQTQYF.

The V gene is TRBV4-2, the J gene TRBJ1-4; no reliable D call. Germline assignment: CDR1 LGHNA and CDR2 YNFKEQ. The CDR3 length is 13 residues. V lost 6 bases and J lost 3, with 8 bases in between. In DNA form, the CDR3 reads TGTGCCAGCAGTGCGCCGTCTAATGAAAAACTGTTTTTT. Amino acids: CASSAPSNEKLFF.

This clonotype was seen a few times. The J gene is TRBJ2-1, the V gene TRBV7-9; D gene ambiguous. The CDR3 contains 14 residues. Germline V gene data show CDR1 as SEHNR and CDR2 as FQNEAQ (reference sequence). The germline V and J ends were trimmed by 1 base and 9 bases, with 13 bases remaining between them. CDR3 loop: CASSLVVGAREQFF. Written as DNA, the CDR3 is TGTGCCAGCAGCTTAGTTGTCGGAGCCCGTGAGCAGTTCTTC.

The rearrangement uses TRBV6-5 and TRBJ2-7, with 8 positions matching TRBD1. The CDR3 is 14 residues long. Germline values: CDR1 MNHEY, CDR2 SVGAGI. After removal of 7 bases from V and 9 bases from J, the junction contained 14 bases not matched to a gene. In DNA form, the CDR3 reads TGTGCCAGCACCCCCGGGACAGGTCCTACGAGGCAGTACTTC. Protein product: CASTPGTGPTRQYF.

In this sample, this clonotype turned up many times. V gene TRBV12-3 or TRBV12-4 combines with J gene TRBJ2-5, with 8 nucleotides matching TRBD1. Losses at the gene ends were 4 bases for V and 2 bases for J; bases not matched to a gene: 3. This CDR3 comprises 14 residues. In DNA form, the CDR3 reads TGTGCCAGCAGTTCCGGACAGGGTCAAGAGACCCAGTACTTC. Protein sequence: CASSSGQGQETQYF.

This chain joins TRBV29-1 and TRBJ2-5; 13 positions agree with TRBD2. The ends lost 7 bases at V and 5 bases at J; junction bases unmatched: 13. Germline CDR1 and CDR2: SQVTM and ANQGSEA. The CDR3 totals 16 residues. DNA of the CDR3: TGCAGCGCCGCTAGACTAGCGGGAGGCCCTTGGGAGACCCAGTACTTC. This codes for CSAARLAGGPWETQYF.

This clonotype was observed once. The rearrangement joins TRBV4-1 to TRBJ1-1, with 7 bases lining up with TRBD1. Unmatched junction bases numbered 13, after V lost 0 bases and J lost 0 bases. Looked up from germline, CDR1 is MGHRA and CDR2 is YSYEKL. This CDR3 has 19 amino acids. The DNA for the CDR3 is TGCGCCAGCAGCCAAGACAAACAGGGGCCATTCTCGATGAACACTGAAGCTTTCTTT. It specifies CASSQDKQGPFSMNTEAFF.